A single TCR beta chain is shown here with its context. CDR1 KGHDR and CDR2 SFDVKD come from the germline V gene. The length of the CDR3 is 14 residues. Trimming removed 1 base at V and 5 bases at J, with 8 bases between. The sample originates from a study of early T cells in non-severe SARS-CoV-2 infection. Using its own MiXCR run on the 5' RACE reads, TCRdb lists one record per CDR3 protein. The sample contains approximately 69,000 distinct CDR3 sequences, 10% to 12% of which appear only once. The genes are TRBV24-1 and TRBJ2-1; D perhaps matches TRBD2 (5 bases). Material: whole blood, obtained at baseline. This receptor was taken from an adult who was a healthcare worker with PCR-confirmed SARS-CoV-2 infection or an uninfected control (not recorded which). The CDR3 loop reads CATSDFLTNNEQFF. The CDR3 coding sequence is TGTGCCACCAGTGATTTTCTGACTAACAATGAGCAGTTCTTC.